The clone carrying this TCR beta chain has just a few counts. Antigen specificity is unknown. The library attached unique molecular identifiers to individual cDNA molecules. How the authors handled the data: Per-sample TCR counts ranged from roughly 23,224 to 750,000, median about 98,000. Each CDR3 protein gets one entry after TCRdb re-called the reads with MiXCR. V and J calls and clone size were set by TCRdb, not the authors. The sample has 100,000 to 150,000 distinct CDR3 sequences, over 7% seen once; the top ten hold roughly 1.3%. The entry originates in a study of human T cells and chemical hapten exposure. Looking at the study overall: Minor pooled library volume differences mainly drove per-sample TCR yield variation.

The length of the CDR3 is 16 residues. The germline gives CDR1 SGHRS, CDR2 YFSETQ. V was pared by 2 bases and J by 4 bases, with 15 bases between. Whole-study results and caveats: Those TCRs sitting above 1 in 1000 frequency stayed the same with DPC sensitization.

Sequencing started from total RNA isolated from unfractionated whole blood. The chain combines TRBV5-1 with TRBJ2-2; D remains unclear. The sequencing sample was made of whole blood. The source is a human donor in good health. Some clones in this sample may be carry-over from other donors' samples. The CDR3 DNA follows: TGCGCCAGCAGCTTCCGGAGCGACTGGGGCACCGGGGAGCTGTTTTTT. Its translation is CASSFRSDWGTGELFF.